The clone carrying this T cell receptor (beta chain) has a count of ten or more. Its antigen is not known. The sample comes from a study of Graves' ophthalmopathy and Graves' hyperthyroidism. Newly diagnosed, the hyperthyroidism patients had under 2 months' duration and were aged 18 to 65. Certain patients, namely those with other autoimmune diseases, uncontrolled infections, pregnancy or lactation, were excluded. Each diagnosis was determined on the basis of clinical symptoms, serum thyroxine, TRAb, thyroid ultrasound and orbital computed tomography. General study points: Sensitivity of about 67% and specificity of 72% to 80% were achieved by the model that predicted ophthalmopathy progression.

Amplifying from RNA transcripts, the study obtained TCR beta CDR3 regions. HTBI primers were used in a first-round RT-PCR, which preceded a second-round multiplex PCR. TCRdb analysed the multiplex PCR reads with MiXCR anew, one entry per CDR3 protein. The data show about 550,000 distinct CDR3 sequences, less than 45% seen once. The sample taken for sequencing was peripheral blood or thyroid tissue (not recorded which). The origin of this receptor is an adult man with Graves' hyperthyroidism.

CDR3 amino acids: CSARDPASLLGYEQYF. CDR3 bases: TGCAGTGCTAGAGATCCGGCTAGCCTCCTGGGGTACGAGCAGTACTTC. V gene TRBV20-1 combines with J gene TRBJ2-7, with D perhaps TRBD2 (5 bases). V lost 0 bases, J lost 4 bases, and 19 bases lay in between. The CDR3 length is 16 residues. The germline V gene has CDR1 DFQATT and CDR2 SNEGSKA (reference sequence).